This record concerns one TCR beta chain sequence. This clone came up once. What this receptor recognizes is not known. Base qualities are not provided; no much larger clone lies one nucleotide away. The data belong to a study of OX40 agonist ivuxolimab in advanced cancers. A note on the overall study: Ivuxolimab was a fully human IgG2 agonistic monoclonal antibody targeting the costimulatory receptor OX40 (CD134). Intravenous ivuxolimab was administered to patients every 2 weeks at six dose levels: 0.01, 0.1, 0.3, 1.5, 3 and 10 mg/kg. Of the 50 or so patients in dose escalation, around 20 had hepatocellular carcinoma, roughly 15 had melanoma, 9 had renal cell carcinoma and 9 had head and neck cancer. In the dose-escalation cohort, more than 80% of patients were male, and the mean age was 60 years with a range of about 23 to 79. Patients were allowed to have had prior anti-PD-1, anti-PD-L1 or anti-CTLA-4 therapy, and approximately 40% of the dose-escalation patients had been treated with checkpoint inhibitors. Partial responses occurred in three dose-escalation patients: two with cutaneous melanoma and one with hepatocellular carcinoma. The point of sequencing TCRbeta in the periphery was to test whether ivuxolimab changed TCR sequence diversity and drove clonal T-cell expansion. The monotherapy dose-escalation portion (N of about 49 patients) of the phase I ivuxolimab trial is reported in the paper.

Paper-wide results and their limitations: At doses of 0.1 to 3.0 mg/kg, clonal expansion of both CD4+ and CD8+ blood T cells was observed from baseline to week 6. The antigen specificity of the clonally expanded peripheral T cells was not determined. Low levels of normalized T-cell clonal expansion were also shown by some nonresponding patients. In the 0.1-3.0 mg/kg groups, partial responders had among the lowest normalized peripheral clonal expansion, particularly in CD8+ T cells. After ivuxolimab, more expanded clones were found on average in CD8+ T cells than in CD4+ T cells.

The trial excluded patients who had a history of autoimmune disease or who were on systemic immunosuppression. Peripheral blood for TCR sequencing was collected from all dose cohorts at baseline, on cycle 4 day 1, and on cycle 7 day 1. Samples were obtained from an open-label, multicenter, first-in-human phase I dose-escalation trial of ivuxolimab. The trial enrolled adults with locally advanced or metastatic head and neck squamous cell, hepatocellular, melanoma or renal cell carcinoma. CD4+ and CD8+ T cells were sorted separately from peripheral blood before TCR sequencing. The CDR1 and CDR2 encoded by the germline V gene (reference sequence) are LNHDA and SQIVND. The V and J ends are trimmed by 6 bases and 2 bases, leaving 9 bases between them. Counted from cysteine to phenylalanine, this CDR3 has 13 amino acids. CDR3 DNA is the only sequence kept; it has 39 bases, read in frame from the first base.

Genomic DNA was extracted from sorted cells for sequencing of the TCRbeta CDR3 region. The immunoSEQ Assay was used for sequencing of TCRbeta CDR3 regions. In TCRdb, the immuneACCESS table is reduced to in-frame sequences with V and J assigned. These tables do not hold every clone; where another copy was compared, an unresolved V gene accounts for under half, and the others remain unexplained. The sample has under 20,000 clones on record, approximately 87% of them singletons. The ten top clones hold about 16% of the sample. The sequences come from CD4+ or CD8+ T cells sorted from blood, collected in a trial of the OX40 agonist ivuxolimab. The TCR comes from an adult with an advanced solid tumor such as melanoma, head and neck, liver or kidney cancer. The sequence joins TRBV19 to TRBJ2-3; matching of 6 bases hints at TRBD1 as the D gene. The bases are TGTGCCAGTAGCTGGACAGTCACAGATACGCAGTATTTT. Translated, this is CASSWTVTDTQYF.